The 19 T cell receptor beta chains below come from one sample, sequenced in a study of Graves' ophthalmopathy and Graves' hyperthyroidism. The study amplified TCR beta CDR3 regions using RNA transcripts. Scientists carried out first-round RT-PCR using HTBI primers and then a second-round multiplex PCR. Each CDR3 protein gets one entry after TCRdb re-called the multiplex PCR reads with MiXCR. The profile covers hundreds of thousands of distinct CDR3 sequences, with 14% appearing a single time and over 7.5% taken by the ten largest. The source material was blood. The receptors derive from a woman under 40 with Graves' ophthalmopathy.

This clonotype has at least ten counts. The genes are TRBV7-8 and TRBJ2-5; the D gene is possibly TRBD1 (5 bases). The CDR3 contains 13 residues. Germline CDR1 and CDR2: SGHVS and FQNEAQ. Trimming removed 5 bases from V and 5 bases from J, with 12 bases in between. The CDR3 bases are TGTGCCAGCAGCGCGGCAGGGATGGAGACCCAGTACTTC. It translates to CASSAAGMETQYF.

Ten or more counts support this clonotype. The CDR3 here is CASRGGQPRGGYTF. The CDR3 DNA reads as TGTGCCAGCAGGGGGGGACAGCCTAGGGGTGGCTACACCTTC. The chain joins TRBV6-1 to TRBJ1-2, with TRBD1 matching 7 bases. Germline CDR1 is MNHNS and CDR2 is SASEGT. With V trimmed by 6 bases and J by 7 bases, 11 bases remained unmatched. The CDR3 sequence is 14 residues long.

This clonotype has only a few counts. The CDR3 DNA reads as TGTGCCAGTAGTAACCCCAGGGACAGGGAGGATCGTGAAGCTTTCTTT. This sequence encodes CASSNPRDREDREAFF. The chain employs TRBV19 and TRBJ1-1; TRBD1 aligns across 9 bases. The J segment lost 7 bases and the V segment lost 4 bases, leaving 13 bases of the junction unmatched. In germline, CDR1 is LNHDA, CDR2 SQIVND (reference sequence). The CDR3 totals 16 residues.

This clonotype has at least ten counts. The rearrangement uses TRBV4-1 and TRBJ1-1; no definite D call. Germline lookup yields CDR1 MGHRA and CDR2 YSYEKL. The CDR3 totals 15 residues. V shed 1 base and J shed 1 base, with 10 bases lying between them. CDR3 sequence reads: CASSQGASSNTEAFF. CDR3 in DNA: TGCGCCAGCAGCCAAGGGGCCTCATCGAACACTGAAGCTTTCTTT.

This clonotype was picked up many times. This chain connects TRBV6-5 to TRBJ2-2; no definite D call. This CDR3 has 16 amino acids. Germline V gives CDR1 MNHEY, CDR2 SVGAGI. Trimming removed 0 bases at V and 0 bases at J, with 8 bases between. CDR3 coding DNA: TGTGCCAGCAGTTACTCGGCCAGCCCGAACACCGGGGAGCTGTTTTTT. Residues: CASSYSASPNTGELFF.

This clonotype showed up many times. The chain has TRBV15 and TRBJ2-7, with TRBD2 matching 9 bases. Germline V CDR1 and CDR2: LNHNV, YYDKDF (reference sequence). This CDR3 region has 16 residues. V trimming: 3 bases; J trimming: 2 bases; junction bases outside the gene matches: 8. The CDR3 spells CATSRDTSGRTYEQYF. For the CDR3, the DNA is TGTGCCACCAGCAGGGATACTAGCGGGCGTACCTACGAGCAGTACTTC.

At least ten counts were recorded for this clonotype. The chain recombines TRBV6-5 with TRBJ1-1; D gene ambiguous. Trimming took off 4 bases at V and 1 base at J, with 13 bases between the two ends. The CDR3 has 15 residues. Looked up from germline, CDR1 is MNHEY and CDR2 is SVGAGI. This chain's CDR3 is CASSWSQAQNTEAFF. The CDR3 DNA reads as TGTGCCAGCAGTTGGTCGCAGGCCCAGAACACTGAAGCTTTCTTT.

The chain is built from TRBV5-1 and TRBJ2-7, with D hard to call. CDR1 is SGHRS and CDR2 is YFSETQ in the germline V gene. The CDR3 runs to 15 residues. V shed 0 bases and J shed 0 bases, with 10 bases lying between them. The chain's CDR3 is CASSLDAVLSYEQYF. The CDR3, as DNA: TGCGCCAGCAGCTTGGACGCGGTTCTCTCCTACGAGCAGTACTTC.

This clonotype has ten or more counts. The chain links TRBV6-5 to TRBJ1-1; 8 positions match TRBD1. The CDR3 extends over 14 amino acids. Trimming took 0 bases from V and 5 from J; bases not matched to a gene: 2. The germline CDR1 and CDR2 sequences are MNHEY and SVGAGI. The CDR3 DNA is TGTGCCAGCAGTTACTCGGGACAGGTAACTGAAGCTTTCTTT. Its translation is CASSYSGQVTEAFF.

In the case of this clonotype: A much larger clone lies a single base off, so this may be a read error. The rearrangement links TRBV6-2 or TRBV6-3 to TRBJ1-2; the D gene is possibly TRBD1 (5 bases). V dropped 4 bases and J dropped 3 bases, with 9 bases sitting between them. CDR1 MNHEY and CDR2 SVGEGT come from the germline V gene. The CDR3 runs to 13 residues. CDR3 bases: TGTGCCAGCAGTTTCAGGGACTACTATGGCTACACCTTC. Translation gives CASSFRDYYGYTF.

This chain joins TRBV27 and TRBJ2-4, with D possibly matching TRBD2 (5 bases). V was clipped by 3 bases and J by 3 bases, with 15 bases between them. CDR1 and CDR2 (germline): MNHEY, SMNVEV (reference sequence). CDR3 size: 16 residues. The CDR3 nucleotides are TGTGCCAGCAGTTTTAGAAGGCCCCGGGGCAAAAACATTCAGTACTTC. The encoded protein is CASSFRRPRGKNIQYF.

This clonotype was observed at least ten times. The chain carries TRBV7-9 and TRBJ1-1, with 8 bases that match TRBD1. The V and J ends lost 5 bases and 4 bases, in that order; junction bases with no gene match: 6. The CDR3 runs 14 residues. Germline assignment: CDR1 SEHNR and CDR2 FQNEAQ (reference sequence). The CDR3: CASSPDGQGTEAFF. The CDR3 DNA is TGTGCCAGCAGCCCCGATGGACAGGGCACTGAAGCTTTCTTT.

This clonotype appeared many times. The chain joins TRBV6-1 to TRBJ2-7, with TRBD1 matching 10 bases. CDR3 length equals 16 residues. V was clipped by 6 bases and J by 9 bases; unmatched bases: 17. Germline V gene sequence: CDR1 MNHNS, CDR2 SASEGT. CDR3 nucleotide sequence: TGTGCCAGCAGACCCACCGGGACAGGGGATTCCGGGGGGCAGTACTTC. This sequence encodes CASRPTGTGDSGGQYF.

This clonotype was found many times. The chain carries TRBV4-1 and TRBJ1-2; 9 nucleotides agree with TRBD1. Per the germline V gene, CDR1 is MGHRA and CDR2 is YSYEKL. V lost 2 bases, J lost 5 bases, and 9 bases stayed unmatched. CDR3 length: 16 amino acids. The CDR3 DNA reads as TGCGCCAGCAGCCAACCCAGACAGGGGGTAAGGTATGGCTACACCTTC. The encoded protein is CASSQPRQGVRYGYTF.

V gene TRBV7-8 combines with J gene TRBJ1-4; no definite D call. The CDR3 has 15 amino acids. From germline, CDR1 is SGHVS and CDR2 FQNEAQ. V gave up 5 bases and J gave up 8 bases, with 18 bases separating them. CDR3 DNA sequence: TGTGCCAGCAGCCCGATAAGGACGGGAAGGGAAAAACTGTTTTTT. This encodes CASSPIRTGREKLFF.

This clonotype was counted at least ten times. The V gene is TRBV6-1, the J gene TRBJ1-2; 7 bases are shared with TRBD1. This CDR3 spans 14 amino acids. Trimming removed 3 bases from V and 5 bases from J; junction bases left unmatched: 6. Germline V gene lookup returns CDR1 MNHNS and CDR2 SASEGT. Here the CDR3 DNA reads TGTGCCAGCAGTGAGGTACAGGGGATTTATGGCTACACCTTC. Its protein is CASSEVQGIYGYTF.

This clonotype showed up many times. CDR3 bases: TGTGCCAGCAGATATTTAGCGGGAGCGCAAGAGACCCAGTACTTC. Translating it yields CASRYLAGAQETQYF. This chain links TRBV3-1 with TRBJ2-5; TRBD2 aligns across 9 bases. V lost 6 bases and J lost 2; bases outside the gene matches: 7. Germline loops: CDR1 LGHDT, CDR2 YNNKEL (reference sequence). The CDR3 has 15 amino acids.

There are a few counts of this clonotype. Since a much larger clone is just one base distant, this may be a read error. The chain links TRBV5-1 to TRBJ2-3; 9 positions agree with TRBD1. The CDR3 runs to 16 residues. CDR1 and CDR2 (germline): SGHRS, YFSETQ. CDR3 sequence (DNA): TGCGCCAGCAGCTTGGAACAGGGGGCTCGCACAGATACGCAGTGTTTT. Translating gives CASSLEQGARTDTQCF.

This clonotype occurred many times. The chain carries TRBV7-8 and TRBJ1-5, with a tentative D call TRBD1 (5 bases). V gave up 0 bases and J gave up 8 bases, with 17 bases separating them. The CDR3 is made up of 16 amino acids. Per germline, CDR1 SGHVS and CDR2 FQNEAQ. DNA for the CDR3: TGTGCCAGCAGCTTAGCGCTGGTTACAGGCCTCGAGCCCCAGCATTTT. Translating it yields CASSLALVTGLEPQHF.